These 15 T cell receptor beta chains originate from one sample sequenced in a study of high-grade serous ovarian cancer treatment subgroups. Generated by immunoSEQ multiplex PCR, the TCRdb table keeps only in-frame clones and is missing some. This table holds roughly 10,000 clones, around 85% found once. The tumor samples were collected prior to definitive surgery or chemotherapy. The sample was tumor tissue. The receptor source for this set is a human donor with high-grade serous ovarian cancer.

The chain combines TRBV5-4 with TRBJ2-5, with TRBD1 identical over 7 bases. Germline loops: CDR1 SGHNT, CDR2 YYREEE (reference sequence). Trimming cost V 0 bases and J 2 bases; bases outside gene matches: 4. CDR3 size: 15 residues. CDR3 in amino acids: CASSLGQGRQETQYF. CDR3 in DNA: TGTGCCAGCAGCTTGGGACAGGGAAGACAAGAGACCCAGTACTTC.

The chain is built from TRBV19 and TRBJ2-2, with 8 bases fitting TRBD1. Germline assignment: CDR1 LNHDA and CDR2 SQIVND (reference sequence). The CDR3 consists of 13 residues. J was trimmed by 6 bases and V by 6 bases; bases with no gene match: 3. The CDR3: CASRVDRAGELFF. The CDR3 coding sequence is TGTGCCAGTAGGGTGGACAGGGCCGGGGAGCTGTTTTTT.

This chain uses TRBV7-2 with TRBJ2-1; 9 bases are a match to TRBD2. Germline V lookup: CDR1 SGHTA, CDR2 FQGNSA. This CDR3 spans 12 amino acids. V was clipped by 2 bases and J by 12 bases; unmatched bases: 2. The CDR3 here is CASSLSGRLQFF. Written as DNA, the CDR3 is TGTGCCAGCAGCTTAAGCGGGAGGTTGCAGTTCTTC.

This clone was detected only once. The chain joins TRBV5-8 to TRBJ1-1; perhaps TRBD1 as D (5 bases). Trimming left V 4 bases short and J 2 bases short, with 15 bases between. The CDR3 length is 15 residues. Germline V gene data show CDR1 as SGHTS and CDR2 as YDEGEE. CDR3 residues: CASSPKDIFNTEAFF. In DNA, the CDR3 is TGTGCCAGCAGCCCTAAGGACATCTTTAACACTGAAGCTTTCTTT.

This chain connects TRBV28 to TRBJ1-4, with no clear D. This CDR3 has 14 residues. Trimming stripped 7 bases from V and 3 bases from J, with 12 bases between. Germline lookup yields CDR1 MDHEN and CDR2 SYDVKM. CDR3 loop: CASTHGSPNEKLFF. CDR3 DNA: TGTGCCAGCACCCACGGGTCTCCTAATGAAAAACTGTTTTTT.

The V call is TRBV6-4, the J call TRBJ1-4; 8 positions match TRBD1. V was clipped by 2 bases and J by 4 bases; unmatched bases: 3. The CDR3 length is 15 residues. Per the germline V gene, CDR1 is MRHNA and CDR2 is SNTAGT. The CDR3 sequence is CASSDKGQDNEKLFF. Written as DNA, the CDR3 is TGTGCCAGCAGTGACAAGGGACAGGATAATGAAAAACTGTTTTTT.

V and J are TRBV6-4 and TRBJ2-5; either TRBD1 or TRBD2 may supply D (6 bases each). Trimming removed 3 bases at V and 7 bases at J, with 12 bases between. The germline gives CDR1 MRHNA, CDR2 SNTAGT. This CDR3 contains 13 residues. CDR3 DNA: TGTGCCAGCAGTGAGGGGGCGCGGGGGACCCAGTACTTC. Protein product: CASSEGARGTQYF.

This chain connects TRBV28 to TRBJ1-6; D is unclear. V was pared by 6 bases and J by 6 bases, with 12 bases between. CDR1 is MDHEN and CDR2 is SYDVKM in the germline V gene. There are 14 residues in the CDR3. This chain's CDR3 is CASSIGQPNSPLHF. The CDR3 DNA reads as TGTGCCAGCAGCATCGGGCAGCCTAATTCACCCCTCCACTTT.

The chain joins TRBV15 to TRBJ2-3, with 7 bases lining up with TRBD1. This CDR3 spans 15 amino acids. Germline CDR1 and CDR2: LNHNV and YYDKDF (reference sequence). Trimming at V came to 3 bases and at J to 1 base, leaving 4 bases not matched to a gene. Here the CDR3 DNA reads TGTGCCACCAGCAGTGACGGACAGGGCACAGATACGCAGTATTTT. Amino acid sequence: CATSSDGQGTDTQYF. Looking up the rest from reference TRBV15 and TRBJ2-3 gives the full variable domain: DAMVIQNPRYQVTQFGKPVTLSCSQTLNHNVMYWYQQKSSQAPKLLFHYYDKDFNNEADTPDNFQSRRPNTSFCFLDIRSPGLGDTAMYLCATSSDGQGTDTQYFGPGTRLTVL.

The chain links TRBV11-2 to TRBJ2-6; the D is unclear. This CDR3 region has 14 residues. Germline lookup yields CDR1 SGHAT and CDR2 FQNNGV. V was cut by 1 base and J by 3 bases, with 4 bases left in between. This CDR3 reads CASSLVVGANVLTF. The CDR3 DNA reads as TGTGCCAGCAGCTTAGTAGTTGGGGCCAACGTCCTGACTTTC.

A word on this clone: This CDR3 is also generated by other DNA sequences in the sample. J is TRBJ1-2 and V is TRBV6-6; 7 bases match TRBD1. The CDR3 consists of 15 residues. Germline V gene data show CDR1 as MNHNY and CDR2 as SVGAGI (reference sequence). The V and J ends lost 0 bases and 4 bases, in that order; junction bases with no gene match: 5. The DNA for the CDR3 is TGTGCCAGCAGTTACTCTACAGGGGTGGGCTATGGCTACACCTTC. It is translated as CASSYSTGVGYGYTF.

As DNA, the CDR3 is TGTGCCAGCAGCCCTGGACAGGGGCCCCAGGAGCAGTACTTC. Translation: CASSPGQGPQEQYF. The rearrangement joins TRBV7-2 to TRBJ2-7, with 9 bases fitting TRBD1. Germline V gives CDR1 SGHTA, CDR2 FQGNSA. The CDR3 totals 14 residues. Trimming cost V 5 bases and J 7 bases; bases outside gene matches: 9. Filled out from reference TRBV7-2 and TRBJ2-7, the complete variable domain reads GAGVSQSPSNKVTEKGKDVELRCDPISGHTALYWYRQSLGQGLEFLIYFQGNSAPDKSGLPSDRFSAERTGGSVSTLTIQRTQQEDSAVYLCASSPGQGPQEQYFGPGTRLTVT.

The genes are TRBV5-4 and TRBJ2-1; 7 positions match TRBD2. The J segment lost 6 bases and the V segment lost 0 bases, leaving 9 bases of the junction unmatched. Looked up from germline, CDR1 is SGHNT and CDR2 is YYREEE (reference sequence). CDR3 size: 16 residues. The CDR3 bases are TGTGCCAGCAGCTTGGAGTGGCGGGAGTGGGGCAATGAGCAGTTCTTC. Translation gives CASSLEWREWGNEQFF. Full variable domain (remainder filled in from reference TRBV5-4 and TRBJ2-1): ETGVTQSPTHLIKTRGQQVTLRCSSQSGHNTVSWYQQALGQGPQFIFQYYREEENGRGNFPPRFSGLQFPNYSSELNVNALELDDSALYLCASSLEWREWGNEQFFGPGTRLTVL.

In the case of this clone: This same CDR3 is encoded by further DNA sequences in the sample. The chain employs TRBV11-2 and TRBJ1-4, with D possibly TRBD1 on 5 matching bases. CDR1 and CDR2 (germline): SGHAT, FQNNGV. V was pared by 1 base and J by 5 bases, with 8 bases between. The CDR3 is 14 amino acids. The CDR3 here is CASSLGGANEKLFF. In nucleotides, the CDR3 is TGTGCCAGCAGCTTAGGCGGGGCCAATGAAAAACTGTTTTTT.

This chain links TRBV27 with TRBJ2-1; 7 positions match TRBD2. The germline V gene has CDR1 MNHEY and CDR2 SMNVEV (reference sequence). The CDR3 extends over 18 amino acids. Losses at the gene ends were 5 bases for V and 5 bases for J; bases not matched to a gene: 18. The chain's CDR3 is CASSKGWLAETSHNEQFF. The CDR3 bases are TGTGCCAGCAGTAAAGGGTGGCTAGCGGAAACATCCCACAATGAGCAGTTCTTC.